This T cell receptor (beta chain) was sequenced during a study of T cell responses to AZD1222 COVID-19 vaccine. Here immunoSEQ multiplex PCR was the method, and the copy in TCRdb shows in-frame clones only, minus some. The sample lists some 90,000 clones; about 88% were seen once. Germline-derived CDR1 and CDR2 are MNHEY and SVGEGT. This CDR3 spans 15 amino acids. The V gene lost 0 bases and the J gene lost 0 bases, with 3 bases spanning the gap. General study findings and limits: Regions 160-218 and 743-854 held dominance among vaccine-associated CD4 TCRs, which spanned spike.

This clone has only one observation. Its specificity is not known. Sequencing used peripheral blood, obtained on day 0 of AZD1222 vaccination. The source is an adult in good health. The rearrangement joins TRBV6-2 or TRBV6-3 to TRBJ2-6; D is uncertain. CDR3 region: CASSYSNSGANVLTF. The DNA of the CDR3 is TGTGCCAGCAGTTACTCGAACTCTGGGGCCAACGTCCTGACTTTC.